These 27 T cell receptor beta chains originate from one sample sequenced in a study of blood T cell repertoires in COVID-19. The protocol was immunoSEQ multiplex PCR, while the TCRdb copy is restricted to in-frame clones and leaves out a portion. The sample has more than 65,000 clones; 80% to 85% are singletons. Sequencing was done on a sample of peripheral blood. These receptors all stem from a woman older than 75 with acute or convalescent COVID-19.

This sequence joins TRBV3-1 (or the pseudogene TRBV3-2) and TRBJ2-5; 11 nucleotides line up with TRBD2. CDR1 and CDR2 (germline): LGHDT, YNNKEL (reference sequence). V dropped 1 base and J dropped 3; count of bases not matched to a gene: 10. This CDR3 is 18 amino acids long. This CDR3 is CASSQGPQTLAGEETQYF. CDR3 bases: TGTGCCAGCAGCCAAGGGCCTCAAACACTAGCGGGGGAAGAGACCCAGTACTTC.

V gene TRBV19 combines with J gene TRBJ1-2; D is undetermined. The CDR3 contains 14 residues. The germline V and J ends were trimmed by 4 bases and 8 bases, with 17 bases remaining between them. CDR1 and CDR2 from the germline V gene are LNHDA and SQIVND (reference sequence). Here the CDR3 reads CASSTGKAVLGYTF. The CDR3 nucleotides read TGTGCCAGTAGTACCGGGAAGGCAGTGTTGGGCTACACCTTC.

This chain uses TRBV6-5 with TRBJ2-5, with 8 nucleotides matching TRBD1. Germline CDR1 and CDR2: MNHEY and SVGAGI. This CDR3 is 16 amino acids long. The trim removed 4 bases at V and 6 bases at J, leaving 13 bases unmatched. Here the CDR3 DNA reads TGTGCCAGCAGTTCCAATGGACAGGGTGCGTCAAAGACCCAGTACTTC. Encoded protein: CASSSNGQGASKTQYF.

The V call is TRBV7-9, the J call TRBJ2-3; 9 bases are a match to TRBD1. CDR1 is SEHNR, CDR2 FQNEAQ, per germline (reference sequence). V shed 5 bases, J shed 4 bases, and the junction held 10 bases outside the gene matches. The CDR3 extends over 16 amino acids. The CDR3 DNA sequence: TGTGCCAGCAGCCCCCCAGGGACAGGGCTGTCAGATACGCAGTATTTT. It encodes CASSPPGTGLSDTQYF.

J is TRBJ1-2 and V is TRBV5-1; D is undetermined. This CDR3 comprises 11 residues. V lost 7 bases and J 7 bases, leaving 11 bases between the germline ends. Germline V gene lookup returns CDR1 SGHRS and CDR2 YFSETQ. The CDR3 is CASSNSGGYTF. The CDR3 coding sequence is TGCGCCAGCTCCAATTCGGGTGGCTACACCTTC.

This clone is a singleton in its sample. The CDR3 loop is CASSSGTGLGTDTQYF. The CDR3 coding sequence is TGCGCCAGCAGCTCAGGGACAGGATTAGGCACAGATACGCAGTATTTT. V and J are TRBV5-1 and TRBJ2-3; 8 bases agree with TRBD1. Trimming removed 3 bases from V and 1 base from J; junction bases left unmatched: 7. Germline CDR1 and CDR2: SGHRS and YFSETQ. CDR3 length: 16 amino acids.

The chain recombines TRBV11-2 with TRBJ2-3; tentative D call: TRBD2 (5 bases). Germline V gene data show CDR1 as SGHAT and CDR2 as FQNNGV. The V end lost 1 base, the J end lost 14 bases, and 16 bases lay between the germline ends. There are 13 residues in the CDR3. The CDR3 region has the DNA TGTGCCAGCAGCTTAGTGGGAGCCACCCAGACGTATTTT. Protein product: CASSLVGATQTYF.

This chain uses TRBV18 with TRBJ2-1; 9 bases align to TRBD1. CDR3 size: 17 residues. CDR1 KGHSH and CDR2 LQKENI come from the germline V gene. J was trimmed by 7 bases and V by 6 bases; bases with no gene match: 16. Here the CDR3 reads CASSPTLPGQGENEQFF. DNA for the CDR3: TGTGCCAGCTCCCCAACCCTACCGGGACAGGGAGAGAATGAGCAGTTCTTC.

The chain couples TRBV9 to TRBJ2-2; the match to TRBD1 covers 9 bases. The V segment lost 3 bases and the J segment 4 bases; nucleotides outside the gene matches: 10. This CDR3 comprises 17 residues. The germline V gene encodes CDR1 SGDLS and CDR2 YYNGEE. In DNA form, the CDR3 reads TGTGCCAGCAGCGGATCCGGACAGGGGTTGGCCACCGGGGAGCTGTTTTTT. It specifies CASSGSGQGLATGELFF.

This chain connects TRBV2 to TRBJ1-1; TRBD1 is a possible D gene (5 bases). This CDR3 region has 14 residues. Germline values: CDR1 SNHLY, CDR2 FYNNEI. V was cut by 6 bases and J by 0 bases, with 11 bases left in between. CDR3 residues: CASRRSDMNTEAFF. In DNA form, the CDR3 reads TGTGCCAGCAGACGGTCGGACATGAACACTGAAGCTTTCTTT.

On this clone: The same CDR3 is also encoded by other DNA sequences in this sample. The chain combines TRBV5-4 with TRBJ1-1; tentatively, D is TRBD1 (5 bases). Germline CDR1 and CDR2: SGHNT and YYREEE (reference sequence). There are 13 residues in the CDR3. V lost 2 bases and J lost 1, with 6 bases in between. The CDR3 protein is CASSFGQNTEAFF. The CDR3 DNA reads TGTGCCAGCAGCTTTGGACAGAACACTGAAGCTTTCTTT.

This clone was counted between two and nine times. V and J are TRBV6-1 and TRBJ1-2, with TRBD1 matching over 7 bases. V shed 6 bases, J shed 5 bases, and the junction held 12 bases outside the gene matches. Germline V gene data show CDR1 as MNHNS and CDR2 as SASEGT. The CDR3 is made up of 15 amino acids. Written as DNA, the CDR3 is TGTGCCAGCAGATCCGGGACAGAAAGTTTGTATGGCTACACCTTC. Protein: CASRSGTESLYGYTF.

The gene calls are TRBV19 and TRBJ1-1, with D perhaps TRBD1 (6 bases). Looked up from germline, CDR1 is LNHDA and CDR2 is SQIVND (reference sequence). The CDR3 has 14 amino acids. V was pared by 3 bases and J by 5 bases, with 13 bases between. CDR3 coding DNA: TGTGCCAGTAGTATTCAGGGGATTAGGACTGAAGCTTTCTTT. The encoded protein is CASSIQGIRTEAFF.

The V call is TRBV29-1, the J call TRBJ2-1, with D maybe TRBD1 (6 bases). The germline V gene has CDR1 SQVTM and CDR2 ANQGSEA. The CDR3 is 12 residues long. The CDR3 here is CSQRTVSNEQFF. The CDR3, as DNA: TGCAGTCAAAGGACAGTTAGCAATGAGCAGTTCTTC.

The genes are TRBV27 and TRBJ1-1, with TRBD1 as a possible D gene (5 bases). The germline V gene encodes CDR1 MNHEY and CDR2 SMNVEV (reference sequence). There are 13 residues in the CDR3. V was cut by 7 bases and J by 4 bases, with 13 bases left in between. The CDR3 spells CASKLGRGTEAFF. As DNA, the CDR3 is TGTGCCAGCAAATTAGGGAGGGGCACTGAAGCTTTCTTT.

The sample holds one count of this clone. This sequence joins TRBV18 and TRBJ1-2; a weak D match, TRBD1 (6 bases). Trimming shortened V by 7 bases and J by 2 bases, and 23 bases separated the two germline ends. The germline V gene has CDR1 KGHSH and CDR2 LQKENI. This CDR3 comprises 17 residues. The CDR3 loop reads CASLPSQGSLSNYGYTF. Written as DNA, the CDR3 is TGTGCCAGCTTACCTTCCCAGGGGTCCCTCTCCAACTATGGCTACACCTTC.

The chain is built from TRBV11-2 and TRBJ2-1, with 8 bases matching TRBD2. The CDR3 sequence is 15 residues long. Germline CDR1 SGHAT, CDR2 FQNNGV. V gave up 5 bases and J gave up 10 bases; unmatched junction bases: 13. CDR3 nucleotide sequence: TGTGCCAGCAGCCCCCGGGGGGGCAGGGTTGAAGAGCAGTTCTTC. Its translation is CASSPRGGRVEEQFF.

The count of this clone is one. The rearrangement uses TRBV30 and TRBJ1-3; 7 positions agree with TRBD1. Per the germline V gene, CDR1 is GTSNPN and CDR2 is SVGIG (reference sequence). This CDR3 spans 14 amino acids. The trim removed 2 bases at V and 1 base at J, leaving 2 bases unmatched. The CDR3 sequence: CAWSFRGSGNTIYF. The DNA of the CDR3 is TGTGCCTGGAGTTTCAGGGGGTCTGGAAACACCATATATTTT.

The chain employs TRBV18 and TRBJ1-1, with D unresolved. Trimming took off 2 bases at V and 4 bases at J, with 14 bases between the two ends. This CDR3 spans 15 amino acids. Germline V lookup: CDR1 KGHSH, CDR2 LQKENI. CDR3 sequence reads: CASSPGQSESTEAFF. Here the CDR3 DNA reads TGTGCCAGCTCACCAGGTCAGTCGGAGTCCACTGAAGCTTTCTTT.

This clone was seen more than once but under ten times. The chain couples TRBV5-6 to TRBJ2-5; D remains ambiguous. The CDR3 loop spans 14 amino acids. Trimming left V 1 base short and J 1 base short, with 8 bases between. Germline lookup yields CDR1 SGHDT and CDR2 YYEEEE. Here the CDR3 DNA reads TGTGCCAGCAGCTTGATCTCAGTCCAAGAGACCCAGTACTTC. Translation: CASSLISVQETQYF. The full variable domain, rest sourced from reference TRBV5-6 and TRBJ2-5, is DAGVTQSPTHLIKTRGQQVTLRCSPKSGHDTVSWYQQALGQGPQFIFQYYEEEERQRGNFPDRFSGHQFPNYSSELNVNALLLGDSALYLCASSLISVQETQYFGPGTRLLVL.

Of note for this clone: Other DNA sequences in this sample translate to the same CDR3. CDR3 nucleotides: TGTGCCAGCAGCTTGGTGACAGGGGTGGGCTACGGCTACACCTTC. Protein sequence: CASSLVTGVGYGYTF. The chain combines TRBV5-6 with TRBJ1-2; 8 bases align to TRBD1. Germline-derived CDR1 and CDR2 are SGHDT and YYEEEE. The CDR3 loop spans 15 amino acids. V was pared by 0 bases and J by 8 bases, with 9 bases of the junction left unmatched.

The rearrangement uses TRBV1 and TRBJ1-5; the D call in the table, TRBD1, was not verified against the DNA. TRBV1 constitutes a pseudogene. CDR3 length equals 18 residues. The CDR3 region is CTSSRAGTGRSEDQPQHF. CDR3 nucleotides: TGCACCAGCAGCCGGGCGGGCACAGGGCGGTCGGAAGATCAGCCCCAGCATTTT.

The CDR3 sequence: CASSRGQLNTGELFF. CDR3 bases: TGTGCCAGCTCACGGGGGCAGTTGAACACCGGGGAGCTGTTTTTT. J is TRBJ2-2 and V is TRBV18; D is perhaps TRBD1 (6 bases). The germline V gene encodes CDR1 KGHSH and CDR2 LQKENI. CDR3 size: 15 residues. V was pared by 4 bases and J by 1 base, with 10 bases between. Filled out from reference TRBV18 and TRBJ2-2, the complete variable domain reads NAGVMQNPRHLVRRRGQEARLRCSPMKGHSHVYWYRQLPEEGLKFMVYLQKENIIDESGMPKERFSAEFPKEGPSILRIQQVVRGDSAAYFCASSRGQLNTGELFFGEGSRLTVL.

The chain uses TRBV7-8 and TRBJ2-3; 10 bases align to TRBD2. This CDR3 contains 16 residues. Germline V lookup: CDR1 SGHVS, CDR2 FQNEAQ. V was clipped by 2 bases and J by 4 bases; unmatched bases: 6. CDR3 DNA sequence: TGTGCCAGCAGCTTACTCAGCGGGGGGGCGGCAGATACGCAGTATTTT. Its protein product is CASSLLSGGAADTQYF.

The J gene is TRBJ1-1, the V gene TRBV4-1, with 7 bases identical to TRBD1. The CDR3 loop spans 15 amino acids. With 3 bases clipped from V and 4 bases from J, the junction kept 8 bases outside the gene matches. From germline, CDR1 is MGHRA and CDR2 YSYEKL. The CDR3 region is CASSQGQLSGTEAFF. CDR3 bases: TGCGCCAGCAGCCAGGGACAGTTATCGGGCACTGAAGCTTTCTTT.

V is TRBV6-5 and J is TRBJ2-7, with D perhaps TRBD1 (6 bases). Germline V lookup: CDR1 MNHEY, CDR2 SVGAGI. Trimming shortened V by 5 bases and J by 2 bases, and 13 bases separated the two germline ends. This CDR3 spans 14 amino acids. The CDR3 sequence is CASSNPGQAYEQYF. In nucleotides, the CDR3 is TGTGCCAGCAGTAACCCGGGACAAGCCTACGAGCAGTACTTC.

The V gene is TRBV2, the J gene TRBJ1-1; TRBD1 matches at 8 bases. The CDR3 covers 13 residues. Germline CDR1 reads SNHLY; CDR2 reads FYNNEI. V shed 10 bases, J shed 7 bases, and the junction held 11 bases outside the gene matches. For the CDR3, the DNA is TGTGCCACCAGGGGGCAGGGGAGGGGTGAAGCTTTCTTT. Protein: CATRGQGRGEAFF. The full variable domain, rest sourced from reference TRBV2 and TRBJ1-1, is EPEVTQTPSHQVTQMGQEVILRCVPISNHLYFYWYRQILGQKVEFLVSFYNNEISEKSEIFDDQFSVERPDGSNFTLKIRSTKLEDSAMYFCATRGQGRGEAFFGQGTRLTVV.